This T cell receptor beta chain originates from a study of T cells in Graves' hyperthyroidism and ophthalmopathy. V was pared by 2 bases and J by 7 bases, with 11 bases between. The CDR3 covers 13 residues. The V gene's germline CDR1 is MNHEY and CDR2 SVGAGI. TCR beta CDR3 sequences were amplified from RNA transcripts. A first-round RT-PCR of the TCR CDR3 used the HTBI primer set. One entry per CDR3 protein, called by TCRdb with MiXCR from the multiplex PCR reads. The sample lists about 640,000 distinct CDR3 sequences; about 45% were seen once. Only a few counts were recorded for this clonotype. The chain links TRBV6-5 to TRBJ1-1; D uncertain. This receptor was identified in an adult man with Graves' disease, either hyperthyroidism or ophthalmopathy (not recorded which). The specimen sequenced was peripheral blood or thyroid tissue (not recorded which). The CDR3 sequence: CASSYLQANEAFF. The CDR3 bases are TGTGCCAGCAGTTACCTCCAGGCAAATGAAGCTTTCTTT.